The sequence of this TCR beta chain was determined in a study of blood T cell repertoires in COVID-19. Study information: The United States, Italy and Spain were the sources of the acute and convalescent COVID-19 samples. T cells, B-cell-depleted T cells, or PBMCs supplied cDNA or gDNA.

As handled by the study authors: Reference gene primer amplification yielded estimated nucleated cell counts. The data were produced by immunoSEQ multiplex PCR, yet TCRdb's version contains in-frame clones alone and is incomplete. V and J calls and clone size are as listed in that table; D and trimming were resolved from the DNA. The table has around 250,000 clones, about nine tenths seen once; the top ten hold under 3.5%. V was clipped by 6 bases and J by 2 bases; unmatched bases: 2. This CDR3 has 14 residues. Germline V gives CDR1 SGHRS, CDR2 YFSETQ. The TCR was taken from a woman in her thirties with active or convalescent COVID-19. V and J are TRBV5-1 and TRBJ2-5; 12 positions agree with TRBD2. Sequencing used peripheral blood. The chain's CDR3 is CASKGTSGQETQYF. The DNA of the CDR3 is TGCGCCAGCAAGGGGACTAGCGGGCAAGAGACCCAGTACTTC.